A selection of T cell receptor beta chains follows, all from one sample in a study of radiation and T cells in renal cell carcinoma. The table came from immunoSEQ multiplex PCR; TCRdb's copy has only in-frame clones and leaves some out. The sample comprises roughly 170,000 clones, less than 90% of which are singletons, and roughly 12% rests with the top ten. The input for sequencing was blood, taken from a patient whose treatment included radiotherapy and nephrectomy. Receptors originate from a woman aged 45-59 years with renal cell carcinoma. Each CDR3 is given with its conserved first and last residue. The D gene is left open where the match is weak. Size is stated for part of the rows, as once, few or many counts, or as a class when the clone is expanded.

clone size: -; V gene: TRBV28; CDR3 length: 14; D gene: -; J gene: TRBJ1-2; CDR3 protein: CASSLGGLGYGYTF; CDR3 DNA: TGTGCCAGCAGTTTAGGGGGATTGGGCTATGGCTACACCTTC
clone size: few; V gene: TRBV6-4; CDR3 length: 12; D gene: -; J gene: TRBJ1-5; CDR3 protein: CASSYSHQPQHF; CDR3 DNA: TGTGCCAGCAGTTACTCCCATCAGCCCCAGCATTTT
clone size: -; V gene: TRBV7-9; CDR3 length: 15; D gene: TRBD1; J gene: TRBJ2-1; CDR3 protein: CASSTWTGTSNEQFF; CDR3 DNA: TGTGCCAGCAGCACCTGGACAGGTACCTCCAATGAGCAGTTCTTC
clone size: -; V gene: TRBV15; CDR3 length: 14; D gene: -; J gene: TRBJ1-2; CDR3 protein: CATSRDLTFQGYTF; CDR3 DNA: TGTGCCACCAGCAGAGATCTAACCTTCCAAGGCTACACCTTC
clone size: -; V gene: TRBV7-9; CDR3 length: 17; D gene: TRBD1; J gene: TRBJ2-1; CDR3 protein: CAGRVQGQGNSYNEQFF; CDR3 DNA: TGTGCCGGCCGAGTCCAGGGACAGGGGAATTCCTACAATGAGCAGTTCTTC
clone size: -; V gene: TRBV29-1; CDR3 length: 11; D gene: -; J gene: TRBJ2-7; CDR3 protein: CSVEDNYEQYF; CDR3 DNA: TGCAGCGTTGAAGATAACTACGAGCAGTACTTC
clone size: -; V gene: TRBV2; CDR3 length: 14; D gene: TRBD2; J gene: TRBJ2-7; CDR3 protein: CASSAGGGAYEQYF; CDR3 DNA: TGTGCCAGCAGTGCGGGCGGGGGGGCCTACGAGCAGTACTTC
clone size: -; V gene: TRBV28; CDR3 length: 14; D gene: -; J gene: TRBJ2-2; CDR3 protein: CASRSGQNTGELFF; CDR3 DNA: TGTGCCAGCAGGTCGGGACAGAACACCGGGGAGCTGTTTTTT
clone size: -; V gene: TRBV7-2; CDR3 length: 13; D gene: -; J gene: TRBJ1-1; CDR3 protein: CASSLMERREAFF; CDR3 DNA: TGTGCCAGCAGCTTAATGGAACGCCGAGAAGCTTTCTTT
clone size: -; V gene: TRBV12-5; CDR3 length: 14; D gene: -; J gene: TRBJ1-5; CDR3 protein: CASALGGEDQPQHF; CDR3 DNA: TGTGCTAGTGCCCTGGGGGGGGAGGATCAGCCCCAGCATTTT
clone size: -; V gene: TRBV7-3; CDR3 length: 14; D gene: -; J gene: TRBJ2-7; CDR3 protein: CASSLGAGPYEQYF; CDR3 DNA: TGTGCCAGCAGCTTGGGGGCAGGGCCCTACGAGCAGTACTTC
clone size: -; V gene: TRBV5-4; CDR3 length: 19; D gene: -; J gene: TRBJ2-2; CDR3 protein: CASLELVGGGGQNTGELFF; CDR3 DNA: TGTGCCAGCCTCGAACTTGTGGGGGGCGGCGGGCAGAACACCGGGGAGCTGTTTTTT
clone size: -; V gene: TRBV5-1; CDR3 length: 17; D gene: TRBD1; J gene: TRBJ2-1; CDR3 protein: CASSLALTGSRYNEQFF; CDR3 DNA: TGCGCCAGCAGCTTGGCCCTGACAGGGTCTCGCTACAATGAGCAGTTCTTC
clone size: -; V gene: TRBV30; CDR3 length: 14; D gene: -; J gene: TRBJ2-5; CDR3 protein: CASSRGRGQETQYF; CDR3 DNA: TGTGCCTCGTCCAGGGGCCGGGGCCAAGAGACCCAGTACTTC
clone size: few; V gene: TRBV4-3; CDR3 length: 16; D gene: TRBD1; J gene: TRBJ1-6; CDR3 protein: CASSLSEQGRDSPLHF; CDR3 DNA: TGCGCCAGCAGCCTATCCGAACAGGGGAGAGATTCACCCCTCCACTTT
clone size: -; V gene: TRBV5-6; CDR3 length: 16; D gene: TRBD2; J gene: TRBJ2-2; CDR3 protein: CASSFWAGVNTGELFF; CDR3 DNA: TGTGCCAGCAGCTTCTGGGCGGGGGTTAACACCGGGGAGCTGTTTTTT
clone size: -; V gene: TRBV4-1; CDR3 length: 16; D gene: -; J gene: TRBJ2-2; CDR3 protein: CASSQDELAASGELFF; CDR3 DNA: TGCGCCAGCAGCCAAGATGAACTAGCAGCGAGCGGGGAGCTGTTTTTT
clone size: once; V gene: TRBV10-3; CDR3 length: 14; D gene: -; J gene: TRBJ1-5; CDR3 protein: CAISDLGGYQPQHF; CDR3 DNA: TGTGCCATCAGTGACTTGGGGGGCTATCAGCCCCAGCATTTT
clone size: -; V gene: TRBV7-2; CDR3 length: 16; D gene: TRBD1; J gene: TRBJ1-2; CDR3 protein: CASSPETGRSYYGYTF; CDR3 DNA: TGTGCCAGCAGCCCCGAGACAGGGCGGAGTTACTATGGCTACACCTTC
clone size: -; V gene: TRBV7-2; CDR3 length: 18; D gene: TRBD1; J gene: TRBJ2-3; CDR3 protein: CASSLASGGAWGTDTQYF; CDR3 DNA: TGTGCCAGCAGCTTGGCCTCAGGGGGCGCGTGGGGCACAGATACGCAGTATTTT
clone size: -; V gene: TRBV5-5; CDR3 length: 14; D gene: TRBD2; J gene: TRBJ2-7; CDR3 protein: CASSLGLASYEQYF; CDR3 DNA: TGTGCCAGCAGCCTGGGACTAGCCTCCTACGAGCAGTACTTC
clone size: -; V gene: TRBV30; CDR3 length: 13; D gene: -; J gene: TRBJ2-7; CDR3 protein: CAWGRSSSYEQYF; CDR3 DNA: TGTGCCTGGGGACGTTCTAGCTCCTACGAGCAGTACTTC
clone size: -; V gene: TRBV28; CDR3 length: 14; D gene: -; J gene: TRBJ2-2; CDR3 protein: CASTITGYPGELFF; CDR3 DNA: TGTGCCAGCACCATAACAGGGTACCCCGGGGAGCTGTTTTTT
clone size: -; V gene: TRBV4-2; CDR3 length: 16; D gene: TRBD2; J gene: TRBJ2-1; CDR3 protein: CASSQTLAGGYNEQFF; CDR3 DNA: TGTGCCAGCAGCCAAACGCTAGCGGGGGGGTACAATGAGCAGTTCTTC
clone size: -; V gene: TRBV23-1; CDR3 length: 15; D gene: -; J gene: TRBJ1-1; CDR3 protein: CASCSVTGLNTEAFF; CDR3 DNA: TGCGCCAGTTGTTCCGTCACAGGGTTGAACACTGAAGCTTTCTTT
clone size: once; V gene: TRBV5-1; CDR3 length: 14; D gene: -; J gene: TRBJ2-2; CDR3 protein: CASSPTGNTGELFF; CDR3 DNA: TGCGCCAGCAGCCCCACCGGGAACACCGGGGAGCTGTTTTTT
clone size: -; V gene: TRBV19; CDR3 length: 14; D gene: -; J gene: TRBJ1-5; CDR3 protein: CASSGDSLNQPQHF; CDR3 DNA: TGTGCCAGTAGTGGAGACAGCCTAAATCAGCCCCAGCATTTT
clone size: -; V gene: TRBV7-9; CDR3 length: 14; D gene: -; J gene: TRBJ1-1; CDR3 protein: CASRPEGGWTEAFF; CDR3 DNA: TGTGCCAGCAGACCGGAGGGAGGTTGGACTGAAGCTTTCTTT
clone size: -; V gene: TRBV9; CDR3 length: 15; D gene: -; J gene: TRBJ1-2; CDR3 protein: CASSVSSWEEGGYTF; CDR3 DNA: TGTGCCAGCAGCGTATCATCCTGGGAGGAGGGTGGCTACACCTTC
clone size: -; V gene: TRBV28; CDR3 length: 14; D gene: TRBD1; J gene: TRBJ1-1; CDR3 protein: CATSLRDSYTEAFF; CDR3 DNA: TGTGCCACCTCCCTGAGGGACAGCTACACTGAAGCTTTCTTT
clone size: once; V gene: TRBV19; CDR3 length: 14; D gene: -; J gene: TRBJ1-1; CDR3 protein: CASSLLSQNTEAFF; CDR3 DNA: TGTGCCAGTAGTTTATTGTCACAGAACACTGAAGCTTTCTTT
clone size: -; V gene: TRBV7-9; CDR3 length: 13; D gene: -; J gene: TRBJ2-2; CDR3 protein: CASSLASAGELFF; CDR3 DNA: TGTGCCAGCAGCTTAGCCTCGGCCGGGGAGCTGTTTTTT
clone size: -; V gene: TRBV5-1; CDR3 length: 14; D gene: -; J gene: TRBJ2-2; CDR3 protein: CASSLTTNTGELFF; CDR3 DNA: TGCGCCAGCAGCTTGACCACGAACACCGGGGAGCTGTTTTTT
clone size: -; V gene: TRBV28; CDR3 length: 13; D gene: -; J gene: TRBJ2-7; CDR3 protein: CASTRDRTYEQYF; CDR3 DNA: TGTGCCAGCACCCGAGACAGGACTTACGAGCAGTACTTC
clone size: -; V gene: TRBV7-3; CDR3 length: 15; D gene: TRBD2; J gene: TRBJ2-3; CDR3 protein: CASSPSGAVTDTQYF; CDR3 DNA: TGTGCCAGCAGCCCCAGCGGGGCCGTCACAGATACGCAGTATTTT
clone size: -; V gene: TRBV7-2; CDR3 length: 13; D gene: -; J gene: TRBJ1-4; CDR3 protein: CASSFATNEKLFF; CDR3 DNA: TGTGCCAGCAGCTTTGCAACTAATGAAAAACTGTTTTTT
clone size: -; V gene: TRBV2; CDR3 length: 14; D gene: -; J gene: TRBJ1-5; CDR3 protein: CASSDSHSNQPQHF; CDR3 DNA: TGTGCCAGCAGTGATTCCCATAGCAATCAGCCCCAGCATTTT
clone size: -; V gene: TRBV7-2; CDR3 length: 17; D gene: TRBD1; J gene: TRBJ1-6; CDR3 protein: CASSEEQGPLLDSPLHF; CDR3 DNA: TGTGCCAGCAGCGAGGAACAGGGGCCCCTTTTGGATTCACCCCTCCACTTT
clone size: -; V gene: TRBV5-1; CDR3 length: 15; D gene: -; J gene: TRBJ2-3; CDR3 protein: CASSFGGGSTDTQYF; CDR3 DNA: TGCGCCAGCAGCTTCGGGGGCGGAAGCACAGATACGCAGTATTTT
clone size: -; V gene: TRBV5-1; CDR3 length: 16; D gene: TRBD1; J gene: TRBJ1-1; CDR3 protein: CASRLMTVGQVRKAFF; CDR3 DNA: TGCGCCAGCAGGTTGATGACTGTGGGACAGGTGAGAAAAGCTTTCTTT
clone size: few; V gene: TRBV30; CDR3 length: 13; D gene: -; J gene: TRBJ1-2; CDR3 protein: CAWSALQNSGYTF; CDR3 DNA: TGTGCCTGGAGTGCACTCCAAAATAGCGGCTACACCTTC
clone size: few; V gene: TRBV18; CDR3 length: 13; D gene: -; J gene: TRBJ1-1; CDR3 protein: CASSPLVNTEAFF; CDR3 DNA: TGTGCCAGCTCACCACTGGTGAACACTGAAGCTTTCTTT
clone size: -; V gene: TRBV4-3; CDR3 length: 16; D gene: TRBD1; J gene: TRBJ2-2; CDR3 protein: CASSQDFVDRAGELFF; CDR3 DNA: TGCGCCAGCAGCCAAGATTTCGTCGACAGGGCCGGGGAGCTGTTTTTT
clone size: -; V gene: TRBV30; CDR3 length: 13; D gene: -; J gene: TRBJ1-2; CDR3 protein: CAWSVRQNYGYTF; CDR3 DNA: TGTGCCTGGAGTGTAAGGCAGAACTATGGCTACACCTTC
clone size: -; V gene: TRBV25-1; CDR3 length: 17; D gene: TRBD1; J gene: TRBJ1-3; CDR3 protein: CASSELGQGAIGNTIYF; CDR3 DNA: TGTGCCAGCAGTGAATTGGGACAGGGGGCGATCGGAAACACCATATATTTT
clone size: -; V gene: TRBV6-5; CDR3 length: 14; D gene: TRBD1; J gene: TRBJ1-2; CDR3 protein: CAPPGTGSNYGYTF; CDR3 DNA: TGTGCCCCCCCAGGGACAGGGTCTAACTATGGCTACACCTTC
clone size: once; V gene: TRBV15; CDR3 length: 17; D gene: TRBD1; J gene: TRBJ1-5; CDR3 protein: CATSTRGTGLSNQPQHF; CDR3 DNA: TGTGCCACCAGCACTAGAGGGACAGGACTTAGCAATCAGCCCCAGCATTTT
clone size: few; V gene: TRBV28; CDR3 length: 15; D gene: TRBD1; J gene: TRBJ1-1; CDR3 protein: CASSPRQGGGTEAFF; CDR3 DNA: TGTGCCAGCAGTCCCAGACAGGGGGGGGGCACTGAAGCTTTCTTT
clone size: -; V gene: TRBV11-2; CDR3 length: 15; D gene: -; J gene: TRBJ1-2; CDR3 protein: CASSLASQGHYGYTF; CDR3 DNA: TGTGCCAGCAGCTTAGCTTCCCAGGGCCACTATGGCTACACCTTC
clone size: many; V gene: TRBV18; CDR3 length: 14; D gene: -; J gene: TRBJ1-2; CDR3 protein: CASSPPFEGGGYTF; CDR3 DNA: TGTGCCAGCTCACCACCCTTTGAGGGGGGAGGCTACACCTTC